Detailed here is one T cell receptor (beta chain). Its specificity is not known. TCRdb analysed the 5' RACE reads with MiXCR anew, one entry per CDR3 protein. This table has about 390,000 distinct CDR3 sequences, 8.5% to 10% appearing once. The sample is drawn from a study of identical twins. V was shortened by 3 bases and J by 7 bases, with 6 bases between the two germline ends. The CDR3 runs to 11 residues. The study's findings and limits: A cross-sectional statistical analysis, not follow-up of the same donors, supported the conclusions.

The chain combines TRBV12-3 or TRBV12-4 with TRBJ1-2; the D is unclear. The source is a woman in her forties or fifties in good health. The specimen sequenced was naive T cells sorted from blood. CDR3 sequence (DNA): TGTGCCAGCAGTTTCGAGGGTGGCTACACCTTC. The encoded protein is CASSFEGGYTF.